These 5 T cell receptor beta chains share one sample of origin, sequenced in a study of blood T cells in healthy people across ages. A second PCR, run for roughly 7 to 11 cycles, used a sample-barcoded 5' primer plus a J-beta primer mix. TCRdb re-called the 5' RACE reads through MiXCR, storing one row per CDR3 protein. The table includes 800,000 to 1,300,000 distinct CDR3 sequences, approximately 26% detected once. Another study also made use of these data, one on T cells of mothers and their children.

Specimen: blood. The receptors originated from a girl aged 2-10 years in good health.

This clonotype was recorded at least ten times. The genes are TRBV20-1 and TRBJ2-3, with a weak D call TRBD2 (6 bases). Trimming removed 5 bases at V and 3 bases at J, with 6 bases between. The CDR3 contains 11 residues. In germline, CDR1 is DFQATT, CDR2 SNEGSKA (reference sequence). The CDR3 DNA follows: TGCAGTGCTGGGGGGACAGATACGCAGTATTTT. As protein: CSAGGTDTQYF.

The J gene is TRBJ1-2, the V gene TRBV7-3, with unresolved D. The CDR3 is 13 residues long. Germline CDR1 SGHTA, CDR2 FQGTGA. Trimming stripped 4 bases from V and 7 bases from J, with 13 bases between. The CDR3 bases are TGTGCCAGCAGCTACGATTCGGGTCTTGGCTACACCTTC. It encodes CASSYDSGLGYTF.

The chain carries TRBV20-1 and TRBJ2-5; D call uncertain. Germline CDR1 reads DFQATT; CDR2 reads SNEGSKA (reference sequence). The length of the CDR3 is 11 residues. V shed 3 bases and J shed 5 bases, with 7 bases lying between them. The CDR3 here is CSASFLETQYF. The DNA of the CDR3 is TGCAGTGCTAGCTTCTTGGAGACCCAGTACTTC.

In the case of this clonotype: One end of the junction varies from germline; a read error may be responsible. The chain carries TRBV11-2 and TRBJ2-1; TRBD1 aligns across 8 bases. The tail of the sequence fits TRBJ2-5 better, so the J call may be wrong. This CDR3 comprises 12 residues. Per the germline V gene, CDR1 is SGHAT and CDR2 is FQNNGV. The CDR3: CASSPGQESQYF. The CDR3 region has the DNA TGTGCCAGCAGCCCGGGACAGGAGAGCCAGTACTTC.

This chain connects TRBV4-3 to TRBJ2-6; D remains ambiguous. Trimming stripped 4 bases from V and 2 bases from J, with 6 bases between. This CDR3 has 14 residues. The germline gives CDR1 LGHNA, CDR2 YSLEER. The CDR3 region has the DNA TGCGCCAGCAGCCCTTTCACTGGGGCCAACGTCCTGACTTTC. This encodes CASSPFTGANVLTF.